This T cell receptor (beta chain) was sequenced for a study of graft-versus-host responses after intestinal transplantation. Study at large: Every one of the recipients received anti-thymocyte globulin induction and afterwards took tacrolimus and steroids for 3 to 4 years.

Findings and limits, study-wide: Recipient marrow held GvH clones, some first seen in ileum or blood.

Sequencing was performed with immunoSEQ multiplex PCR; in TCRdb, only in-frame clones are kept and a portion is missing. Counted here are approximately 82,000 clones, about 93% occurring once; the ten biggest clones make up 1% to 1.4%. From germline, CDR1 is MDHEN and CDR2 SYDVKM. With 6 bases removed from V and 3 bases from J, the gap between germline ends came to 21 bases. The CDR3 totals 16 residues. About this clone: What it binds is unknown.

The gene calls are TRBV28 and TRBJ2-7; D is perhaps TRBD1 (5 bases). This TCR came from a human donor who was the organ donor for an intestinal transplant. The source material was unstimulated CD8+ T cells sorted from spleen or lymph node cells, sampled before transplant. The CDR3 DNA sequence: TGTGCCAGCAGCCTACCTCTCGACAGTCCCAACTACGAGCAGTACTTC. This encodes CASSLPLDSPNYEQYF.